The 5 T cell receptor beta chains listed next were all sequenced from one sample in a study of blood T cells in healthy people across ages. A J-beta primer mix and a sample-barcoded 5' primer were used in a second PCR of roughly 6 to 11 cycles. Via MiXCR, TCRdb re-called the 5' RACE reads, giving one row per CDR3 protein. The table includes 650,000 to 800,000 distinct CDR3 sequences, 40% to 50% detected once. The specimen sequenced was blood. These TCRs come from a man aged 55 to 69 in good health.

This sequence joins TRBV20-1 and TRBJ2-1, with 12 nucleotides matching TRBD2. Germline assignment: CDR1 DFQATT and CDR2 SNEGSKA (reference sequence). Trimming removed 0 bases from V and 7 bases from J; junction bases left unmatched: 7. This CDR3 is built from 16 residues. CDR3 residues: CSARDWASGGVNEQFF. In DNA, the CDR3 is TGCAGTGCTAGAGATTGGGCTAGCGGGGGGGTTAATGAGCAGTTCTTC.

The chain employs TRBV10-3 and TRBJ2-4, with a tentative D call TRBD2 (6 bases). TRBJ2-7 explains the end of the DNA better; the J call may be wrong. The CDR3 is 12 amino acids. The germline CDR1 and CDR2 sequences are ENHRY and SYGVKD. The DNA for the CDR3 is TGTGCCATCAGGGCGGGCGGGAACGAGCAGTACTTC. The encoded protein is CAIRAGGNEQYF.

The V and J genes are TRBV7-2 and TRBJ2-4, with D possibly TRBD1 on 5 matching bases. The CDR3 runs to 14 residues. V was clipped by 5 bases and J by 3 bases, with 11 bases between them. The V gene's germline CDR1 is SGHTA and CDR2 FQGNSA. The CDR3 spells CASSPQGYKNIQYF. The CDR3, as DNA: TGTGCCAGCAGCCCCCAGGGCTACAAAAACATTCAGTACTTC. The full variable domain, its missing parts supplied by reference TRBV7-2 and TRBJ2-4, is GAGVSQSPSNKVTEKGKDVELRCDPISGHTALYWYRQSLGQGLEFLIYFQGNSAPDKSGLPSDRFSAERTGGSVSTLTIQRTQQEDSAVYLCASSPQGYKNIQYFGAGTRLSVL.

The V and J genes are TRBV20-1 and TRBJ2-3; possible D gene TRBD1, 6 bases. The CDR3 totals 14 residues. The germline V and J ends were trimmed by 3 bases and 4 bases, with 14 bases remaining between them. Germline V gene lookup returns CDR1 DFQATT and CDR2 SNEGSKA (reference sequence). Here the CDR3 DNA reads TGCAGTGCTAGTGGGGGCCTCCGGGCAGATACGCAGTATTTT. Its translation is CSASGGLRADTQYF.

This clonotype showed up just a few times. The chain links TRBV7-3 to TRBJ2-1, with 8 positions matching TRBD1. The length of the CDR3 is 14 residues. The germline V gene has CDR1 SGHTA and CDR2 FQGTGA. The V gene end was trimmed by 4 bases and the J gene end by 5 bases; junction bases not matched to a gene: 4. The CDR3 region has the DNA TGTGCCAGCAGCTCGGGACAGGCCCACAATGAGCAGTTCTTC. This sequence encodes CASSSGQAHNEQFF.